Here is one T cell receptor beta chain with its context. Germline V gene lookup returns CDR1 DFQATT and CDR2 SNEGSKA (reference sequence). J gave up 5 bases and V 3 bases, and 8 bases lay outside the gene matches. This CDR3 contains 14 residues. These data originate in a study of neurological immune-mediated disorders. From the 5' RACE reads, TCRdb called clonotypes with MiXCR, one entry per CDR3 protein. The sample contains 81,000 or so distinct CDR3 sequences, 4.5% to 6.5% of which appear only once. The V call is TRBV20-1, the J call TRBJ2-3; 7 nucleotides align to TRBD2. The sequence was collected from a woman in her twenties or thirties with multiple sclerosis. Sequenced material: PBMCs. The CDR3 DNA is TGCAGTGCTAGCGGGGGGAGTGGCAAAGATACGCAGTATTTT. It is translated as CSASGGSGKDTQYF.